Below, 7 T cell receptor beta chains from the same sample are listed, as sequenced in a study of T cell repertoires in cytomegalovirus infection. The antigens these receptors bind are not known. One entry per CDR3 protein, called by TCRdb with MiXCR from the reads. The sample holds approximately 990,000 distinct CDR3 sequences, roughly a third seen once. Specimen: cultured CD8+ T cells from PBMCs, collected from culture after CMV antigen stimulation. The receptors originated from a human donor in good health (CMV status not recorded). Some clones in this sample may be carry-over from other donors' samples.

This clonotype was seen repeatedly, ten times or more. This chain links TRBV7-8 with TRBJ2-1, with 9 bases lining up with TRBD2. Germline V gives CDR1 SGHVS, CDR2 FQNEAQ. V was pared by 1 base and J by 4 bases, with 5 bases of the junction left unmatched. The CDR3 spans 16 residues. The CDR3, as DNA: TGTGCCAGCAGCTTAGTGAGCGGGGGGACTTACAATGAGCAGTTCTTC. Amino acid sequence: CASSLVSGGTYNEQFF.

This clonotype appeared a few times. The gene calls are TRBV5-4 and TRBJ2-1; D is undetermined. Germline CDR1 is SGHNT and CDR2 is YYREEE (reference sequence). The germline V and J ends were trimmed by 0 bases and 9 bases, with 7 bases remaining between them. CDR3 length: 12 residues. The CDR3 bases are TGTGCCAGCAGCTTGGGAACTATTGAGCAGTTCTTC. Translating gives CASSLGTIEQFF.

Ten or more counts support this clonotype. The chain employs TRBV7-8 and TRBJ2-7, with no clear D. The V end was cut by 7 bases, the J end by 2 bases, with 15 bases between. Germline loops: CDR1 SGHVS, CDR2 FQNEAQ. This CDR3 region has 14 residues. The DNA of the CDR3 is TGTGCCAGCACCCCGGATAAAGGGCCCTACGAGCAGTACTTC. Its protein is CASTPDKGPYEQYF.

The chain recombines TRBV6-6 with TRBJ1-2; D is ambiguous. The V end was cut by 2 bases, the J end by 8 bases, with 15 bases between. The CDR3 has 14 residues. CDR1 and CDR2 from the germline V gene are MNHNY and SVGAGI (reference sequence). CDR3: CASSYVFAHGGYTF. The DNA of the CDR3 is TGTGCCAGCAGTTACGTTTTTGCCCATGGCGGCTACACCTTC.

In this sample, this clonotype turned up many times. CDR3: CASSIQGMNTEAFF. CDR3 DNA sequence: TGTGCCAGCAGCATACAGGGTATGAACACTGAAGCTTTCTTT. The chain joins TRBV19 to TRBJ1-1, with D perhaps matching TRBD1 (6 bases). The CDR3 sequence is 14 residues long. V was clipped by 9 bases and J by 0 bases, with 14 bases between them. CDR1 LNHDA and CDR2 SQIVND come from the germline V gene (reference sequence).

The count of this clonotype is one. V usage is TRBV27 and J usage is TRBJ2-5; unclear D gene. Trimming took off 0 bases at V and 1 base at J, with 9 bases between the two ends. This CDR3 is 15 amino acids long. In germline, CDR1 is MNHEY, CDR2 SMNVEV (reference sequence). DNA of the CDR3: TGTGCCAGCAGTTTATCGGCAGGCTTCCAAGAGACCCAGTACTTC. This sequence encodes CASSLSAGFQETQYF.

There are a few counts of this clonotype. The rearrangement joins TRBV7-6 to TRBJ1-2; 8 positions agree with TRBD1. The germline V gene encodes CDR1 SGHVS and CDR2 FNYEAQ. Unmatched junction bases numbered 13, after V lost 3 bases and J lost 4 bases. CDR3 size: 17 residues. The CDR3 loop is CASSLYDRGPLGYGYTF. CDR3 nucleotides: TGTGCCAGCAGCTTGTATGACAGGGGACCACTTGGCTATGGCTACACCTTC.